This T cell receptor beta chain is from a study of CD4 T cells in relation to SARS-CoV-2 and coronaviruses (dated by TCRdb to the early 2020s). About the full investigation: In the ViraFEST assay, PBMCs were cultured with antigen for approximately 9 days, after which TCR beta CDR3s were sequenced to identify clonal expansions specific to the antigen. HLA restriction was mapped for shared crossreactive spike epitopes using patient-derived lymphoblastoid cell lines. At the level of individual TCR clonotypes, the study evaluated whether memory CD4+ T cells crossreact between the spike proteins of SARS-CoV-2 and those of common cold coronaviruses. Samples from three pre-COVID donors and the naive versus memory experiments were sequenced with the Adaptive Biotechnologies TCR-sequencing kit; other data were Illumina-based. A different TCR-beta assay, based on Illumina, was used to sequence expansion assays from other donors in the study. An HIV-1 Nef peptide pool or a culture without peptide was used as the negative reference condition.

Results the study describes overall, beyond this receptor: Approximately 60% of donors had memory CD4+ clonotypes that crossrecognized SARS-CoV-2 and at least one common cold coronavirus spike. Pre-pandemic and post-infection samples were not both contributed by any donor, so tracing of the source of pre-existing responses was limited. The study was limited by small numbers of patients and tested TCRs. Significantly weaker SARS-CoV-2-driven expansion was shown by crossreactive clones than by monoreactive clones, consistent with antigenic imprinting. Crossreactivity analysis centred on spike protein, so crossreactivity against other viral proteins was not assessed.

CD4+ T cells from unexposed donors were collected before the COVID-19 pandemic (2011-2018). The EasySep CD4+ T cell isolation kit was used to isolate CD4+ T cells once the cultures had run for under twelve days. As cell number allowed, CD4+ T cells from unexposed donors were tested for reactivity to SARS-CoV-2 S and N and to four common cold coronavirus spike pools. Each well held a few million PBMCs cultured in IMDM containing approximately 4.7% human AB serum and around 10 IU/ml IL-2. Half of the culture medium was replaced with fresh IL-2-containing medium on days 3 and 7. In general, triplicate replicate wells were used for every peptide culture condition. Leukapheresis product for the unexposed donors was bought commercially. PBMCs were isolated from leukapheresis product or whole blood by Ficoll-Paque PLUS gradient centrifugation. PBMCs were either used fresh in the expansion assay or cryopreserved at -140 degrees C. The QIAamp Micro DNA Kit was used to extract genomic DNA from the CD4+ T cells.

Per the germline V gene, SGHVS is the CDR1 and FQNEAQ is the CDR2. Cut back by 1 base and 0 bases, the V and J ends lie 7 bases apart. The CDR3 measures 15 amino acids from cysteine to phenylalanine. Here the CDR3 DNA is all that survives: 45 bases in frame from base 1. The library came from the immunoSEQ multiplex PCR assay. As for the original processing: During preprocessing, nonproductive sequences were discarded, as were any CDR3s that did not begin with C, did not end with F or W, or were shorter than 7 amino acids. The MANAFEST web app identified antigen-specific clonotypes based on expansion compared with the reference and other culture wells. A clone was considered positive if the clone showed significant expansion compared with the reference culture in 2 of 3 replicate wells at an FDR below 0.05. Positive clones also required significant expansion versus all other tandem wells and an odds ratio above 5. Pairwise Levenshtein distance, computed with the stringdist R package after three terminal residues were trimmed from each end, was used as the measure of CDR3 homology. This immuneACCESS table, as held by TCRdb, lists in-frame sequences with V and J called but not all clones. Of the missing ones, under half trace to an unresolved V gene in checked studies; the others have no known cause. V, J and clone size are taken as reported in that table, and D and trimming were inferred from the DNA itself. This sample holds about 19,000 clones; 77% were observed only once. The biggest ten clones account for roughly 25% of the sample.

With regard to this clone: There is no known antigen for this receptor. The record has no base qualities; no much larger clone is one base away.

The TCR comes from a human donor in good health. What was sequenced was CD4+ T cells from PBMCs, cultured in vitro. The V and J genes are TRBV7-8 and TRBJ2-1; a tentative D match to TRBD2 spans 6 bases. The CDR3 has the sequence CASSLDGGSYNEQFF. At the DNA level, the sequence is TGTGCCAGCAGCTTAGACGGGGGCTCCTACAATGAGCAGTTCTTC.